This T cell receptor (beta chain) was sequenced during a study of T-cell reconstitution after alpha-beta-depleted transplantation in children. This clonotype was seen only a few times. Trimming at V came to 3 bases and at J to 3 bases, leaving 3 bases not matched to a gene. This CDR3 has 14 residues. Germline lookup yields CDR1 MGHDK and CDR2 SYGVNS. It was with unique molecular identifiers that the TCRbeta library was prepared. MiXCR, applied by TCRdb to the PCR reads, yields one record per CDR3 protein. This table has 490,000 or so distinct CDR3 sequences, under 15% appearing once. This sequence was found in a human donor who donated a stem cell graft to a child with combined immunodeficiency. The chain is built from TRBV25-1 and TRBJ2-7, with 9 positions matching TRBD2. Sequencing was performed on PBMCs from the stem cell graft donor, taken from the stem cell graft. CDR3 sequence: CASSDPAGGYEQYF. In DNA form, the CDR3 reads TGTGCCAGCAGTGACCCAGCGGGAGGCTACGAGCAGTACTTC.